This entry lists 29 T cell receptor beta chains sequenced from one sample in a study of OX40 agonist ivuxolimab in advanced cancers. This table comes from immunoSEQ multiplex PCR, and its TCRdb copy is limited to in-frame clones, with some not included. Of about 83,000 clones in the sample, about 88% are singletons; the top ten hold 1.5% to 2%. This specimen was CD4+ or CD8+ T cells sorted from blood, taken in a trial of the OX40 agonist ivuxolimab. Receptors originate from an adult with an advanced solid tumor such as melanoma, head and neck, liver or kidney cancer.

The V and J genes are TRBV5-4 and TRBJ2-3, with 13 bases identical to TRBD2. The length of the CDR3 is 19 residues. After removal of 4 bases from V and 3 bases from J, the junction contained 14 bases not matched to a gene. In germline, CDR1 is SGHNT, CDR2 YYREEE (reference sequence). This CDR3 is CASSDADGTSGAETDTQYF. CDR3 bases: TGTGCCAGCAGCGATGCCGACGGGACTAGCGGGGCCGAAACAGATACGCAGTATTTT.

The chain carries TRBV7-3 and TRBJ1-3; 9 positions match TRBD1. Germline-derived CDR1 and CDR2 are SGHTA and FQGTGA. V shed 4 bases and J 4 bases; nucleotides not matched to a gene: 8. This CDR3 has 16 amino acids. This CDR3 is CASSSQQGAGGNTIYF. Written as DNA, the CDR3 is TGTGCCAGCAGCTCCCAACAGGGGGCAGGGGGAAACACCATATATTTT.

The chain joins TRBV11-1 to TRBJ1-1, with D perhaps TRBD1 (6 bases). The CDR3 contains 12 residues. V lost 5 bases and J lost 8, with 12 bases in between. Germline loops: CDR1 SGHAT, CDR2 FQDESV (reference sequence). The CDR3 reads CASSVDRTEAFF. DNA of the CDR3: TGTGCCAGCAGCGTAGACAGGACCGAAGCTTTCTTT.

CDR3 amino acids: CASSVAAGTGQALSNYGYTF. CDR3 nucleotides: TGTGCCAGCAGCGTAGCCGCTGGAACGGGACAGGCCCTCTCCAACTATGGCTACACCTTC. The chain joins TRBV9 to TRBJ1-2, with 8 bases lining up with TRBD1. The CDR3 has 20 residues. V dropped 0 bases and J dropped 2; count of bases not matched to a gene: 18. Germline lookup yields CDR1 SGDLS and CDR2 YYNGEE. Full variable domain (missing parts from reference TRBV9 and TRBJ1-2): DSGVTQTPKHLITATGQRVTLRCSPRSGDLSVYWYQQSLDQGLQFLIQYYNGEERAKGNILERFSAQQFPDLHSELNLSSLELGDSALYFCASSVAAGTGQALSNYGYTFGSGTRLTVV.

The rearrangement joins TRBV19 to TRBJ2-2, with D unresolved. CDR1 LNHDA and CDR2 SQIVND come from the germline V gene (reference sequence). The V and J ends lost 7 bases and 5 bases respectively, with 23 bases between them. The CDR3 sequence is 17 residues long. For the CDR3, the DNA is TGTGCCAGTACCTCTCCCTCCAGTCCTGACGGAACCGGGGAGCTGTTTTTT. Residues: CASTSPSSPDGTGELFF. Drawing the rest from reference TRBV19 and TRBJ2-2, the complete variable domain is DGGITQSPKYLFRKEGQNVTLSCEQNLNHDAMYWYRQDPGQGLRLIYYSQIVNDFQKGDIAEGYSVSREKKESFPLTVTSAQKNPTAFYLCASTSPSSPDGTGELFFGEGSRLTVL.

The chain recombines TRBV5-1 with TRBJ2-2; D is unresolved. Germline loops: CDR1 SGHRS, CDR2 YFSETQ. This CDR3 is built from 14 residues. V was pared by 3 bases and J by 6 bases, with 12 bases between. The CDR3 reads CASSSTSAAGELFF. The CDR3 DNA sequence: TGCGCCAGCAGCTCCACCTCTGCGGCCGGGGAGCTGTTTTTT.

The rearrangement uses TRBV5-4 and TRBJ1-2; the D gene is possibly TRBD1 (5 bases). The CDR3 has 13 amino acids. The V and J ends lost 5 bases and 1 base respectively, with 9 bases between them. From germline, CDR1 is SGHNT and CDR2 YYREEE (reference sequence). In DNA form, the CDR3 reads TGTGCCAGCAGACGACAGATTAACTATGGCTACACCTTC. Protein: CASRRQINYGYTF. Full variable domain (remainder filled in from reference TRBV5-4 and TRBJ1-2): ETGVTQSPTHLIKTRGQQVTLRCSSQSGHNTVSWYQQALGQGPQFIFQYYREEENGRGNFPPRFSGLQFPNYSSELNVNALELDDSALYLCASRRQINYGYTFGSGTRLTVV.

The chain has TRBV5-1 and TRBJ2-5, with a possible D match to TRBD2 (6 bases). Trimming left V 7 bases short and J 5 bases short, with 15 bases between. This CDR3 region has 13 residues. In germline, CDR1 is SGHRS, CDR2 YFSETQ. In DNA form, the CDR3 reads TGCGCCAGCGATAGCGGCTCCCGGGAGACCCAGTACTTC. Residues: CASDSGSRETQYF. The whole variable domain, remainder taken from reference TRBV5-1 and TRBJ2-5, is KAGVTQTPRYLIKTRGQQVTLSCSPISGHRSVSWYQQTPGQGLQFLFEYFSETQRNKGNFPGRFSGRQFSNSRSEMNVSTLELGDSALYLCASDSGSRETQYFGPGTRLLVL.

This chain uses TRBV7-6 with TRBJ2-7; D perhaps matches TRBD1 (5 bases). Germline CDR1 and CDR2: SGHVS and FNYEAQ. Between the trimmed V and J ends, which lost 1 base and 5 bases, there was a span of 9 bases. CDR3 length: 13 amino acids. The CDR3 protein is CASSLEPGHEQYF. The CDR3 DNA is TGTGCCAGCAGCTTAGAGCCAGGGCACGAGCAGTACTTC.

The rearrangement links TRBV19 to TRBJ1-1; 8 bases line up with TRBD1. The CDR3 loop spans 19 amino acids. Per the germline V gene, CDR1 is LNHDA and CDR2 is SQIVND (reference sequence). The ends lost 1 base at V and 3 bases at J; junction bases unmatched: 16. CDR3 region: CASSIVVRGLGLLDTEAFF. The CDR3 DNA reads TGTGCCAGTAGTATAGTCGTCAGGGGGCTCGGGCTGTTAGACACTGAAGCTTTCTTT. The whole variable domain, filled in from reference TRBV19 and TRBJ1-1, reads DGGITQSPKYLFRKEGQNVTLSCEQNLNHDAMYWYRQDPGQGLRLIYYSQIVNDFQKGDIAEGYSVSREKKESFPLTVTSAQKNPTAFYLCASSIVVRGLGLLDTEAFFGQGTRLTVV.

The V call is TRBV4-1, the J call TRBJ1-3, with D uncertain. The CDR3 loop spans 15 amino acids. CDR1 MGHRA and CDR2 YSYEKL come from the germline V gene. Between the trimmed V and J ends, which lost 3 bases and 0 bases, there was a span of 9 bases. This CDR3 is CASSQPRSSGNTIYF. CDR3 in DNA: TGCGCCAGCAGCCAGCCGCGGAGCTCTGGAAACACCATATATTTT.

The chain combines TRBV19 with TRBJ1-1, with a possible D match to TRBD1 (5 bases). This CDR3 is 18 amino acids long. CDR1 is LNHDA and CDR2 is SQIVND in the germline V gene (reference sequence). V was cut by 3 bases and J by 4 bases, with 24 bases left in between. This chain's CDR3 is CASSIRGSKRGVSTEAFF. CDR3 in DNA: TGTGCCAGTAGTATCAGAGGTTCCAAAAGGGGCGTCTCCACTGAAGCTTTCTTT.

This chain uses TRBV6-5 with TRBJ2-7; 7 bases line up with TRBD1. Germline-derived CDR1 and CDR2 are MNHEY and SVGAGI. V was pared by 2 bases and J by 1 base, with 2 bases of the junction left unmatched. This CDR3 has 14 amino acids. CDR3 in amino acids: CASSYGDSSYEQYF. The CDR3, as DNA: TGTGCCAGCAGTTACGGGGACAGTTCCTACGAGCAGTACTTC.

V gene TRBV6-1 combines with J gene TRBJ2-2; 7 nucleotides align to TRBD1. CDR1 is MNHNS and CDR2 is SASEGT in the germline V gene. Trimming cost V 9 bases and J 0 bases; bases outside gene matches: 4. This CDR3 has 14 amino acids. CDR3 in amino acids: CASTGTANTGELFF. The CDR3 nucleotides are TGTGCCAGTACCGGGACAGCGAACACCGGGGAGCTGTTTTTT.

The rearrangement links TRBV5-8 to TRBJ2-5, with D maybe TRBD2 (7 bases). Germline V gene lookup returns CDR1 SGHTS and CDR2 YDEGEE. The CDR3 is 13 amino acids. Trimming removed 5 bases at V and 9 bases at J, with 17 bases between. In DNA form, the CDR3 reads TGTGCCAGCAGTGCGGGGGCATTACCCTCCCAGTACTTC. Amino acids: CASSAGALPSQYF.

This sequence joins TRBV30 and TRBJ2-7; the D is unclear. V was clipped by 4 bases and J by 9 bases, with 22 bases between them. Germline values: CDR1 GTSNPN, CDR2 SVGIG (reference sequence). CDR3 length equals 14 residues. The CDR3 sequence: CAWNHNRAPEAQYF. CDR3 sequence (DNA): TGTGCCTGGAATCATAACCGGGCCCCAGAGGCGCAGTACTTC.

The chain has TRBV9 and TRBJ2-2; 10 nucleotides align to TRBD1. The CDR3 extends over 17 amino acids. V shed 1 base and J 7 bases; nucleotides not matched to a gene: 10. The V gene's germline CDR1 is SGDLS and CDR2 YYNGEE. Written as DNA, the CDR3 is TGTGCCAGCAGCGTACAGGGGACAGGGGCGGGGATCGGGGAGCTGTTTTTT. This codes for CASSVQGTGAGIGELFF.

The chain links TRBV6-1 to TRBJ1-5; D remains ambiguous. The germline V gene has CDR1 MNHNS and CDR2 SASEGT. The CDR3 has 14 residues. V gave up 5 bases and J gave up 4 bases, with 12 bases separating them. CDR3 DNA: TGTGCCAGCAGTTATAGAGGAGATAATCAGCCCCAGCATTTT. Amino acid sequence: CASSYRGDNQPQHF.

V gene TRBV7-2 combines with J gene TRBJ2-7, with 8 bases lining up with TRBD1. The V gene end was trimmed by 5 bases and the J gene end by 2 bases; junction bases not matched to a gene: 5. CDR1 is SGHTA and CDR2 is FQGNSA in the germline V gene. This CDR3 is built from 14 residues. CDR3 sequence (DNA): TGTGCCAGCAGCGCCGACAGGGGTACCTACGAGCAGTACTTC. Translating gives CASSADRGTYEQYF.

The chain is built from TRBV6-4 and TRBJ1-2, with no clear D. CDR1 and CDR2 (germline): MRHNA, SNTAGT. V was shortened by 0 bases and J by 5 bases, with 4 bases between the two germline ends. CDR3 length: 12 amino acids. The CDR3 protein is CASSDSSYGYTF. For the CDR3, the DNA is TGTGCCAGCAGTGACTCCTCATATGGCTACACCTTC.

The chain joins TRBV30 to TRBJ1-1; D might be TRBD1 (5 bases). The germline V gene encodes CDR1 GTSNPN and CDR2 SVGIG (reference sequence). The CDR3 has 16 amino acids. With 4 bases removed from V and 7 bases from J, the gap between germline ends came to 25 bases. In DNA, the CDR3 is TGTGCCTGGAATGCAGGGATGGCACCTTTGTCAGGTGAAGCTTTCTTT. This gives the protein CAWNAGMAPLSGEAFF.

This sequence joins TRBV28 and TRBJ2-4; D remains ambiguous. V lost 0 bases to trimming and J lost 0 bases, with 6 bases between them. The germline V gene has CDR1 MDHEN and CDR2 SYDVKM. CDR3 length: 15 residues. In nucleotides, the CDR3 is TGTGCCAGCAGTTTATGGGCGCAAGCCAAAAACATTCAGTACTTC. It translates to CASSLWAQAKNIQYF.

The chain combines TRBV18 with TRBJ2-1; the D gene is possibly TRBD1 (5 bases). Germline-derived CDR1 and CDR2 are KGHSH and LQKENI. CDR3 length equals 12 residues. The V end lost 3 bases, the J end lost 10 bases, and 10 bases lay between the germline ends. CDR3 sequence: CASSPDSAEQFF. In DNA form, the CDR3 reads TGTGCCAGCTCACCTGACAGTGCCGAGCAGTTCTTC.

The chain has TRBV7-2 and TRBJ2-2, with TRBD2 matching over 10 bases. V was pared by 5 bases and J by 0 bases, with 0 bases of the junction left unmatched. CDR1 SGHTA and CDR2 FQGNSA come from the germline V gene. The CDR3 consists of 15 residues. This CDR3 is CASSGTSANTGELFF. CDR3 sequence (DNA): TGTGCCAGCAGCGGGACTAGCGCGAACACCGGGGAGCTGTTTTTT.

The chain is built from TRBV2 and TRBJ2-2; D unclear. From germline, CDR1 is SNHLY and CDR2 FYNNEI. Between the trimmed V and J ends, which lost 5 bases and 6 bases, there was a span of 13 bases. CDR3 length: 14 residues. CDR3 DNA: TGTGCCAGCAGTTCGAGACTCGGGCCCGGGGAGCTGTTTTTT. This gives the protein CASSSRLGPGELFF. Full variable domain (missing parts from reference TRBV2 and TRBJ2-2): EPEVTQTPSHQVTQMGQEVILRCVPISNHLYFYWYRQILGQKVEFLVSFYNNEISEKSEIFDDQFSVERPDGSNFTLKIRSTKLEDSAMYFCASSSRLGPGELFFGEGSRLTVL.

This chain links TRBV18 with TRBJ1-6; D remains ambiguous. The CDR3 contains 14 residues. Trimming removed 2 bases from V and 11 bases from J, with 13 bases in between. Germline values: CDR1 KGHSH, CDR2 LQKENI. CDR3 region: CASSPGDLGTPLHF. In DNA form, the CDR3 reads TGTGCCAGCTCACCAGGGGATCTCGGGACACCCCTCCACTTT.

The chain links TRBV19 to TRBJ2-7, with TRBD1 identical over 8 bases. This CDR3 has 18 amino acids. V lost 1 base, J lost 5 bases, and 16 bases stayed unmatched. Germline CDR1 is LNHDA and CDR2 is SQIVND (reference sequence). CDR3 residues: CASSIVYTRQGKYDEQYF. CDR3 nucleotides: TGTGCCAGTAGTATAGTTTACACCAGACAGGGGAAGTACGACGAGCAGTACTTC.

V gene TRBV10-3 combines with J gene TRBJ2-7; TRBD2 is a possible D gene (5 bases). From germline, CDR1 is ENHRY and CDR2 SYGVKD. The CDR3 sequence is 13 residues long. V was shortened by 10 bases and J by 5 bases, with 18 bases between the two germline ends. DNA for the CDR3: TGTGCCAGCGGGTGGGATCTTCGCGACGAGCAGTACTTC. Its translation is CASGWDLRDEQYF.

This chain links TRBV7-2 with TRBJ2-1; 14 bases match TRBD2. Germline assignment: CDR1 SGHTA and CDR2 FQGNSA. This CDR3 comprises 17 residues. J was trimmed by 7 bases and V by 2 bases; bases with no gene match: 7. The CDR3 region is CASSLTTSGGARNEQFF. The CDR3 coding sequence is TGTGCCAGCAGCTTAACGACTAGCGGGGGGGCCAGAAATGAGCAGTTCTTC.